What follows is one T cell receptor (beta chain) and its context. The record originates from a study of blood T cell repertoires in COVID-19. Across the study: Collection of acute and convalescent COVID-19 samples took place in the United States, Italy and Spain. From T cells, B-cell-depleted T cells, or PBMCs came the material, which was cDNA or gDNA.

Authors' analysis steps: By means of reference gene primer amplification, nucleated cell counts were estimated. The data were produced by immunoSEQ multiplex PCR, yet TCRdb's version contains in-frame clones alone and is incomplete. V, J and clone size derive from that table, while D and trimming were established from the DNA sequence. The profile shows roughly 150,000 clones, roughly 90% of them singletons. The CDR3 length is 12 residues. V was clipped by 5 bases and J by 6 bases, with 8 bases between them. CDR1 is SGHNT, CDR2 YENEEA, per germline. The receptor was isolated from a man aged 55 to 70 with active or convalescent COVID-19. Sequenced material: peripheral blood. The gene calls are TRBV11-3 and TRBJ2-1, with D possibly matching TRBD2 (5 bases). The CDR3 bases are TGTGCCAGCAGCCCGAGGGCCAATGAGCAGTTCTTC. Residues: CASSPRANEQFF. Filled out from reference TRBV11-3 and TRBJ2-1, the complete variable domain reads EAGVVQSPRYKIIEKKQPVAFWCNPISGHNTLYWYLQNLGQGPELLIRYENEEAVDDSQLPKDRFSAERLKGVDSTLKIQPAELGDSAVYLCASSPRANEQFFGPGTRLTVL.